These 10 T cell receptor beta chains share one sample of origin, sequenced in a study of lymphopenia after photon versus proton radiotherapy. Data came from immunoSEQ multiplex PCR; TCRdb stores just in-frame clones and leaves some out. The sample lists tens of thousands of clones; about 87% were seen once. The material sequenced was peripheral blood, taken from a patient treated with proton-based radiotherapy. These receptors all stem from a woman in her 70s with pancreatic cancer.

V and J are TRBV7-3 and TRBJ2-1; TRBD1 matches at 7 bases. V lost 5 bases, J lost 10 bases, and 8 bases stayed unmatched. Germline CDR1 reads SGHTA; CDR2 reads FQGTGA. This CDR3 has 13 amino acids. Written as DNA, the CDR3 is TGTGCCAGCAGCCCCGACAGGGCTGGGGAGCAGTTCTTC. This translates into CASSPDRAGEQFF.

J is TRBJ1-2 and V is TRBV27; 8 nucleotides align to TRBD1. V shed 3 bases and J 0 bases; nucleotides not matched to a gene: 6. In germline, CDR1 is MNHEY, CDR2 SMNVEV (reference sequence). This CDR3 is built from 16 residues. The CDR3 sequence is CASSFLLTGANYGYTF. CDR3 nucleotides: TGTGCCAGCAGTTTCCTCCTGACAGGGGCTAACTATGGCTACACCTTC.

This clone showed up just a few times. The chain uses TRBV14 and TRBJ1-3, with D hard to call. Trimming took off 1 base at V and 4 bases at J, with 14 bases between the two ends. From germline, CDR1 is SGHDN and CDR2 FVKESK. The CDR3 sequence is 16 residues long. CDR3 in DNA: TGTGCCAGCAGCCAAGCACTGTCGCTCTTGGGAAACACCATATATTTT. Translation: CASSQALSLLGNTIYF.

This clone was seen a single time. The rearrangement links TRBV19 to TRBJ2-7, with 10 bases lining up with TRBD1. The germline V gene has CDR1 LNHDA and CDR2 SQIVND (reference sequence). J was trimmed by 0 bases and V by 6 bases; bases with no gene match: 11. There are 17 residues in the CDR3. Here the CDR3 reads CASSLRGGTGASYEQYF. The CDR3 nucleotides are TGTGCCAGTAGCCTACGGGGGGGGACAGGGGCCTCCTACGAGCAGTACTTC. The full variable domain, rest sourced from reference TRBV19 and TRBJ2-7, is DGGITQSPKYLFRKEGQNVTLSCEQNLNHDAMYWYRQDPGQGLRLIYYSQIVNDFQKGDIAEGYSVSREKKESFPLTVTSAQKNPTAFYLCASSLRGGTGASYEQYFGPGTRLTVT.

This clone appeared a few times. This chain links TRBV5-1 with TRBJ2-7; 10 bases map to TRBD1. Germline CDR1 SGHRS, CDR2 YFSETQ. Trimming cost V 4 bases and J 1 base; bases outside gene matches: 8. The CDR3 is made up of 16 amino acids. The CDR3 DNA reads TGCGCCAGCAGCAGAATGACAGGGGGCAGGTCCTACGAGCAGTACTTC. Its protein product is CASSRMTGGRSYEQYF. Full variable domain (outside the CDR3, taken from reference TRBV5-1 and TRBJ2-7): KAGVTQTPRYLIKTRGQQVTLSCSPISGHRSVSWYQQTPGQGLQFLFEYFSETQRNKGNFPGRFSGRQFSNSRSEMNVSTLELGDSALYLCASSRMTGGRSYEQYFGPGTRLTVT.

V is TRBV5-6 and J is TRBJ2-1; TRBD2 aligns across 9 bases. V lost 4 bases, J lost 9 bases, and 14 bases stayed unmatched. The CDR3 length is 16 residues. Germline-derived CDR1 and CDR2 are SGHDT and YYEEEE. CDR3 loop: CASSHLAGAQRVEQFF. Written as DNA, the CDR3 is TGTGCCAGCAGCCACTTAGCGGGAGCCCAAAGGGTTGAGCAGTTCTTC. The full variable domain, its missing parts supplied by reference TRBV5-6 and TRBJ2-1, is DAGVTQSPTHLIKTRGQQVTLRCSPKSGHDTVSWYQQALGQGPQFIFQYYEEEERQRGNFPDRFSGHQFPNYSSELNVNALLLGDSALYLCASSHLAGAQRVEQFFGPGTRLTVL.

The DNA of the CDR3 is TGTGCCAGTAGCTCCACCCCCAGCTCCTACAATGAGCAGTTCTTC. This translates into CASSSTPSSYNEQFF. The V and J genes are TRBV19 and TRBJ2-1; D gene uncertain. The germline gives CDR1 LNHDA, CDR2 SQIVND (reference sequence). The length of the CDR3 is 15 residues. V lost 6 bases, J lost 0 bases, and 12 bases lay in between. The entire variable domain, with the rest obtained from reference TRBV19 and TRBJ2-1, is as follows: DGGITQSPKYLFRKEGQNVTLSCEQNLNHDAMYWYRQDPGQGLRLIYYSQIVNDFQKGDIAEGYSVSREKKESFPLTVTSAQKNPTAFYLCASSSTPSSYNEQFFGPGTRLTVL.

The V gene is TRBV7-2, the J gene TRBJ2-1; 7 positions agree with TRBD2. V trimming: 5 bases; J trimming: 6 bases; junction bases outside the gene matches: 13. This CDR3 spans 16 amino acids. Germline V gives CDR1 SGHTA, CDR2 FQGNSA. The CDR3 sequence is CASSPPTSRWGNEQFF. In DNA form, the CDR3 reads TGTGCCAGCAGCCCGCCGACTAGCCGCTGGGGCAATGAGCAGTTCTTC.

This rearrangement joins TRBV9 to TRBJ2-7; maybe TRBD2 (5 bases). The germline CDR1 and CDR2 sequences are SGDLS and YYNGEE. The CDR3 has 14 amino acids. V lost 0 bases to trimming and J lost 6 bases, with 13 bases between them. The CDR3 coding sequence is TGTGCCAGCAGCGTAGATCTGGTTCGGGGCGAGCAGTACTTC. This sequence encodes CASSVDLVRGEQYF.

This clone was observed once. J is TRBJ2-7 and V is TRBV7-8; 7 positions match TRBD1. This CDR3 has 16 amino acids. Germline CDR1 SGHVS, CDR2 FQNEAQ. V gave up 4 bases and J gave up 4 bases; unmatched junction bases: 13. CDR3 in amino acids: CASSSYGTGDSYEQYF. As DNA, the CDR3 is TGTGCCAGCAGCTCCTACGGAACAGGGGATAGTTACGAGCAGTACTTC.